The T cell receptor (beta chain) under discussion was sequenced for a study of blood T cell repertoires in COVID-19 (TCRdb year 2020). Context from the whole study: Collaborator samples came from the United States, Italy and Spain and covered acute and convalescent phases of COVID-19. Sample metadata almost always included a de-identified subject ID, COVID-19 status, age in years and sex. The samples were drawn from the first 160 participants of the ongoing ImmuneRACE study and from 950 to 1,500 subjects provided by 6 global collaborators. Where available, HLA class I and class II types were taken from metadata supplied by the sample provider and were not determined by assay-based typing. The repertoires were released in a freely available public database intended as a resource for research on the immune response to SARS-CoV-2. The dataset comprised deeply sampled blood TCRbeta repertoires from subjects exposed to, actively infected with, or recovered from COVID-19. The material from the prospective study consisted of cDNA or gDNA derived from T cells, B-cell-depleted T cells, or PBMCs.

The CDR3 runs 14 residues from the cysteine to the phenylalanine. Only the CDR3 region is kept as DNA, spanning 42 bases read in frame from base 1. CDR1 is given as SGHRS and CDR2 as YFSETQ, both from the germline V gene. TCRbeta CDR3 regions were amplified from genomic DNA by means of the immunoSEQ Assay, a bias-controlled multiplex PCR. As for how the authors treated the data: Nucleated cell counts per sample were estimated from amplification of reference gene primers within the assay. Sequence reads were collapsed and filtered to measure the absolute abundance of every unique TCRbeta CDR3 rearrangement. For each sample, productive Simpson clonality was calculated as the square root of Simpson's diversity index across productive rearrangements. Held by TCRdb, this immuneACCESS table contains in-frame sequences only and omits some clones. Under half of the omission traces to an unresolved V gene where checked; the cause of the rest is unknown. Clone size and the V and J calls come from that table; the DNA yielded D and trimming. This sample lists around 250,000 clones; over 75% were detected once. Jointly, the top ten make up around 3.2% of the sample.

The paper's findings and limits, for the study overall: Clinical and demographic metadata were provided uncurated, with the amount varying by source and participant.

Participants in the prospective study were aged roughly 18 to 100 years, lived in about two dozen United States geographic areas, and enrolled through a virtual design. Cohort assignment in the prospective study relied on participant-reported clinical history from a screening survey and a study questionnaire. Exposed participants were defined as having been in contact with someone with a PCR-confirmed or clinician-diagnosed COVID-19 case within 2 weeks of study entry. Each participant in the prospective study had whole blood, serum and a nasopharyngeal or oropharyngeal swab collected by mobile phlebotomists. Participants in the prospective study had the option to provide additional blood draws and questionnaires over a roughly 2-month period. Blood samples from the prospective study were shipped frozen or at room temperature prior to DNA extraction. As for this clone: Its antigen is still unknown. The junction differs from germline at one of its ends, possibly a read error.

The chain is encoded by TRBV5-1 joined to TRBJ1-4, with TRBD1 tentatively as D gene (5 bases match). This receptor was taken from a woman in her forties who had been exposed to COVID-19. Source material: PBMCs or T cells enriched from blood (not recorded which). This receptor carries the CDR3 CASTFGGGNEKLFF. The nucleotide sequence reads as follows: TGTGCCAGCACATTTGGGGGAGGGAATGAAAAACTGTTTTTT.